A single sample is the source of the 16 T cell receptor beta chains below, sequenced in a study of blood T cell repertoires in COVID-19. Produced via immunoSEQ multiplex PCR; TCRdb's table is partial and in-frame only. The sample carries some 120,000 clones, approximately 90% recorded once. What was sequenced was peripheral blood. The receptors shown here come from a human donor with acute or convalescent COVID-19. The donor label of this sample is uncertain.

The chain joins TRBV3-1 (or the pseudogene TRBV3-2) to TRBJ2-1; D ambiguous. CDR1 is LGHDT, CDR2 YNNKEL, per germline (reference sequence). The CDR3 loop spans 12 amino acids. Trimming left V 4 bases short and J 3 bases short, with 4 bases between. The CDR3 spells CASSLIYNEQFF. DNA of the CDR3: TGTGCCAGCAGCCTAATCTACAATGAGCAGTTCTTC.

The V and J genes are TRBV5-3 and TRBJ2-7, with no clear D. TRBV5-3 is assigned to the ORF class and has an uncertain function. This CDR3 contains 14 residues. V dropped 2 bases and J dropped 3 bases, with 12 bases sitting between them. The CDR3 DNA reads TGTGCCAGAAGCTTCGCCCTAGAAATCTACGAGCAGTACTTC. Protein product: CARSFALEIYEQYF.

This sequence joins TRBV19 and TRBJ1-2, with unresolved D. Trimming removed 3 bases at V and 10 bases at J, with 9 bases between. Germline loops: CDR1 LNHDA, CDR2 SQIVND (reference sequence). The CDR3 runs 11 residues. The CDR3 loop reads CASSIQRDYTF. The DNA for the CDR3 is TGTGCCAGTAGTATTCAGAGGGACTACACCTTC.

This sequence joins TRBV21-1 and TRBJ1-2; the DNA was not used to check the table's D call, TRBD1. TRBV21-1 is flagged as a pseudogene. The CDR3 is 15 residues long. The CDR3 loop reads CASSLWGQQNYGYTF. As DNA, the CDR3 is TGTGCCAGCAGCCTATGGGGACAGCAAAACTATGGCTACACCTTC.

The CDR3 DNA follows: TGTGCCAGTCTAGTCGCGGGACAGGGGTTTTCCGAGCAGTACTTC. It encodes CASLVAGQGFSEQYF. V gene TRBV28 combines with J gene TRBJ2-7; 10 bases match TRBD1. V shed 9 bases, J shed 6 bases, and the junction held 14 bases outside the gene matches. CDR3 size: 15 residues. Germline CDR1 reads MDHEN; CDR2 reads SYDVKM.

The chain employs TRBV7-2 and TRBJ2-6; 9 bases map to TRBD1. The trim removed 0 bases at V and 0 bases at J, leaving 6 bases unmatched. Germline V gene data show CDR1 as SGHTA and CDR2 as FQGNSA. The CDR3 has 19 residues. The CDR3 sequence: CASSLAPGQGPSGANVLTF. CDR3 DNA sequence: TGTGCCAGCAGCTTAGCGCCGGGACAGGGCCCCTCTGGGGCCAACGTCCTGACTTTC.

The gene calls are TRBV7-2 and TRBJ1-1; maybe TRBD1 (6 bases). The germline CDR1 and CDR2 sequences are SGHTA and FQGNSA. V lost 5 bases to trimming and J lost 2 bases, with 9 bases between them. The CDR3 sequence is 13 residues long. The CDR3 region is CASSRQENTEAFF. In DNA form, the CDR3 reads TGTGCCAGCAGCCGACAGGAAAACACTGAAGCTTTCTTT.

This clone has a single count. The chain links TRBV4-3 to TRBJ2-2; 11 bases agree with TRBD2. The CDR3 runs to 18 residues. J was trimmed by 1 base and V by 1 base; bases with no gene match: 5. CDR1 LGHNA and CDR2 YSLEER come from the germline V gene. The chain's CDR3 is CASSQGGLAVLNTGELFF. The DNA of the CDR3 is TGCGCCAGCAGCCAAGGGGGACTAGCGGTCTTGAACACCGGGGAGCTGTTTTTT.

J is TRBJ2-7 and V is TRBV15; 12 bases map to TRBD1. Germline CDR1 is LNHNV and CDR2 is YYDKDF (reference sequence). The CDR3 contains 15 residues. V trimming: 3 bases; J trimming: 6 bases; junction bases outside the gene matches: 6. The CDR3 protein is CATSSTGTGGGEQYF. The CDR3, as DNA: TGTGCCACCAGCAGTACCGGGACAGGGGGCGGCGAGCAGTACTTC.

This clone was observed a handful of times. The rearrangement joins TRBV5-1 to TRBJ1-3; D not certain. The CDR3 totals 16 residues. Germline CDR1 reads SGHRS; CDR2 reads YFSETQ. Trimming shortened V by 4 bases and J by 0 bases, and 14 bases separated the two germline ends. The CDR3 region has the DNA TGCGCCAGCAGCCCCCAAGGCGGAAACTCTGGAAACACCATATATTTT. Protein product: CASSPQGGNSGNTIYF.

The chain couples TRBV6-6 to TRBJ1-5, with D perhaps TRBD1 (5 bases). Trimming stripped 5 bases from V and 9 bases from J, with 11 bases between. CDR1 and CDR2 from the germline V gene are MNHNY and SVGAGI (reference sequence). The CDR3 consists of 12 residues. The CDR3 nucleotides are TGTGCCAGCAGTACCCAGGGTCGGCCCCAGCATTTT. As protein: CASSTQGRPQHF.

This clone showed up just once. The chain links TRBV7-2 to TRBJ2-1; TRBD2 is a possible D gene (6 bases). From germline, CDR1 is SGHTA and CDR2 FQGNSA. CDR3 length: 15 amino acids. Trimming took off 2 bases at V and 8 bases at J, with 16 bases between the two ends. CDR3 nucleotides: TGTGCCAGCAGCTTAAATTTACTGGAGGGCGATGAGCAGTTCTTC. Encoded protein: CASSLNLLEGDEQFF.

V and J are TRBV2 and TRBJ2-3, with 7 bases that match TRBD2. The CDR3 is 13 amino acids. The germline gives CDR1 SNHLY, CDR2 FYNNEI. Trimming removed 5 bases from V and 5 bases from J; junction bases left unmatched: 4. The DNA for the CDR3 is TGTGCCAGCAGTTTGCGGGAGATAGATACGCAGTATTTT. This codes for CASSLREIDTQYF. Drawing the rest from reference TRBV2 and TRBJ2-3, the complete variable domain is EPEVTQTPSHQVTQMGQEVILRCVPISNHLYFYWYRQILGQKVEFLVSFYNNEISEKSEIFDDQFSVERPDGSNFTLKIRSTKLEDSAMYFCASSLREIDTQYFGPGTRLTVL.

This clone has just one count. CDR3 sequence (DNA): TGTGCCAGTAGTTCCACAGGGATCAATTCACCCCTCCACTTT. Its translation: CASSSTGINSPLHF. This chain joins TRBV19 and TRBJ1-6; tentative D call: TRBD1 (6 bases). The CDR3 spans 14 residues. With 5 bases removed from V and 7 bases from J, the gap between germline ends came to 12 bases. Germline V gene lookup returns CDR1 LNHDA and CDR2 SQIVND (reference sequence).

V usage is TRBV12-3 or TRBV12-4 and J usage is TRBJ1-5; tentative D call: TRBD1 (5 bases). The ends were cut back, 5 bases at V and 6 bases at J, with 11 bases in the middle. The CDR3 consists of 13 residues. CDR3: CASSPGTLQPQHF. CDR3 in DNA: TGTGCCAGCAGTCCCGGGACTCTTCAGCCCCAGCATTTT.

A single count supports this clone. The chain combines TRBV19 with TRBJ1-2; D gene uncertain. Between the trimmed V and J ends, which lost 3 bases and 5 bases, there was a span of 13 bases. Germline CDR1 is LNHDA and CDR2 is SQIVND (reference sequence). The CDR3 is 14 amino acids. CDR3 bases: TGTGCCAGTAGTATGGTTCCCCAGGTATATGGCTACACCTTC. Its translation is CASSMVPQVYGYTF.